This record looks at one T cell receptor (beta chain) sequence and its context. Its target is unknown. Coverage ceases 3 residues before the CDR3 finishes, and the germline J gene fills in the end. Genomic DNA, averaging about 1,100 ng per sample, yielded TCR beta CDR3 via immunoSEQ. The assay was immunoSEQ multiplex PCR, and TCRdb's table has in-frame clones only and misses some. This sample's table has 30,000 or so clones. This entry comes from a study of T cells in women clearing cervical HPV infection. At the level of the study: Blood came at first lesion visit for cases, post-clearance for controls. Only a few women had HLA typing results available. Study results and limitations: Controls had more TRBV6-7 (approximately 0.15%) than cases (about 0.11%).

The CDR3 is made up of 14 amino acids. The germline V gene encodes CDR1 LNHDA and CDR2 SQIVND (reference sequence). The trim removed 3 bases at V and 4 bases at J, leaving 2 bases unmatched. The sequencing sample was made of blood buffy coat. The sequence derives from a woman aged 18 to 75 with a cervical HPV16 infection that either progressed to CIN3+ or cleared (not recorded which). This chain links TRBV19 with TRBJ1-2, with 10 bases lining up with TRBD1. Incomplete CDR3 DNA: TGTGCCAGTAGTATGCGGGACAGGGGCTATGGC. It yields the protein CASSMRDRGYG. The full CDR3 sequence reads CASSMRDRGYGYTF.